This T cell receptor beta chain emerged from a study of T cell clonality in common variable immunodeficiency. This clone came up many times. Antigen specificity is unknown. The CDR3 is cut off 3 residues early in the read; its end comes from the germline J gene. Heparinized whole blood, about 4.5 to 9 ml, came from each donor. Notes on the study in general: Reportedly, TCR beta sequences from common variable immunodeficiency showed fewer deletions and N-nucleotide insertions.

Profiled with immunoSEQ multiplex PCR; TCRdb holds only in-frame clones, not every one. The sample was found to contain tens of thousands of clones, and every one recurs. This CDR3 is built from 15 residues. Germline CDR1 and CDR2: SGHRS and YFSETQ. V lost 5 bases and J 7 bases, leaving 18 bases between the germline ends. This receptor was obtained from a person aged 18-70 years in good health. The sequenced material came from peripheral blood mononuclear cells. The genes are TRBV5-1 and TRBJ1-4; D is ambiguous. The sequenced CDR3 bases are TGCGCCAGCAGAGACCTGGGCACCGGTAGTGAAAAA. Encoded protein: CASRDLGTGSEK. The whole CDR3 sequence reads CASRDLGTGSEKLFF.